Shown below are 7 T cell receptor beta chains from a single sample sequenced in a study of monozygotic twins with inflammatory bowel disease. With the 5' RACE reads reprocessed, TCRdb shows one record per CDR3 protein and no DNA. The sample's table shows around 210,000 distinct CDR3 sequences. The sequenced sample consisted of blood. These receptors all come from a human donor with ulcerative colitis or Crohn's disease, or a healthy co-twin of an affected twin (not recorded which).

This CDR3 reads CASSLIPLEKEEQYF. The chain employs TRBV12-3 or TRBV12-4 and TRBJ2-7; the D gene TCRdb calls, TRBD1, cannot be checked with no DNA. The CDR3 runs 15 residues.

V gene TRBV5-1 combines with J gene TRBJ2-1; TCRdb gives TRBD2 as the D gene, but with no DNA this cannot be confirmed. Germline CDR1 reads SGHRS; CDR2 reads YFSETQ. The CDR3 has 16 residues. The CDR3 loop is CASSAGGALSYNEQFF.

This chain joins TRBV5-1 and TRBJ1-6; without DNA, the TCRdb call of TRBD1 cannot be checked. The CDR3 totals 16 residues. Per germline, CDR1 SGHRS and CDR2 YFSETQ. The CDR3 loop is CASSLAAGQHYSPLHF.

The rearrangement links TRBV4-3 to TRBJ2-6. The CDR3 covers 16 residues. Germline CDR1 is LGHNA and CDR2 is YSLEER. CDR3 protein: CASSQAFATGANVLTF.

V usage is TRBV19 and J usage is TRBJ1-5; absent DNA, TCRdb's TRBD1 call cannot be checked. This CDR3 has 14 amino acids. The V gene's germline CDR1 is LNHDA and CDR2 SQIVND (reference sequence). The CDR3 protein is CASSESGRNQPQHF.

The chain combines TRBV5-5 with TRBJ2-3; lacking DNA, the TRBD2 call made by TCRdb goes unchecked. This CDR3 region has 16 residues. CDR1 and CDR2 (germline): SGHKS, YYEKEE (reference sequence). Here the CDR3 reads CASSLYEGGRTDTQYF.

Here the CDR3 reads CAWSGSGGLNQPQHF. This rearrangement joins TRBV30 to TRBJ1-5; without DNA, the TCRdb call of TRBD1 cannot be checked. The CDR3 has 15 amino acids. Germline V gene lookup returns CDR1 GTSNPN and CDR2 SVGIG (reference sequence).